Listed below are T cell receptor beta chains from one sample, sequenced in a study of blood T cell repertoires in COVID-19. Clones were read by immunoSEQ multiplex PCR, and TCRdb kept only the in-frame ones, dropping some. Of over 450,000 clones listed, 85% to 90% are singletons. Sequencing input: peripheral blood. The receptors shown here come from a woman aged 45-60 years with COVID-19, enrolled during active disease. Both conserved end residues are trimmed from each CDR3.

CDR3: ASSLRQGYEQY
length: 11
V: TRBV5-1

CDR3: ASSKGLAGWETQY
length: 13
V: TRBV25-1

CDR3: SARGLTEAF
length: 9
V: TRBV20-1

CDR3: ASTPVGGSYNSPLH
length: 14
V: TRBV19

CDR3: SVNRGLGQPQH
length: 11
V: TRBV29-1

CDR3: ASSRADRAATQY
length: 12
V: TRBV3-1/TRBV3-2

CDR3: ASRDTGISGETQY
length: 13
V: TRBV6-5

CDR3: SVVGQGVYNEQF
length: 12
V: TRBV29-1

CDR3: ASIGTGETQY
length: 10
V: TRBV6-5

CDR3: ASWGGGDSGANVLT
length: 14
V: TRBV2

CDR3: ASSISSYPTYEQY
length: 13
V: TRBV19

CDR3: ASSLAASDSNYGYT
length: 14
V: TRBV11-3

CDR3: ASSPSKAGGGAF
length: 12
V: TRBV7-8

CDR3: ASSEGPEAF
length: 9
V: TRBV2

CDR3: AISELEISGSYTGELF
length: 16
V: TRBV10-3

CDR3: ASSQLLGGLGTEAF
length: 14
V: TRBV3-1/TRBV3-2

CDR3: ASTGLAGASSYNEQF
length: 15
V: TRBV21-1

CDR3: ASSFGERSSTDTQY
length: 14
V: TRBV7-9

CDR3: ASSQDLPEEQY
length: 11
V: TRBV14

CDR3: ASSYFRADTDTQY
length: 13
V: TRBV18

CDR3: ASSEPAVGQGSANTGELF
length: 18
V: TRBV2

CDR3: ASTLRAPGGADTEAF
length: 15
V: TRBV27

CDR3: ASSDAGTPYGYT
length: 12
V: TRBV5-4

CDR3: ASSRDSAVNEQF
length: 12
V: TRBV6-2/TRBV6-3

CDR3: ASSSSTSDYGYT
length: 12
V: TRBV5-1

CDR3: ASSVTGQGYNEQF
length: 13
V: TRBV9

CDR3: ASSEGAPNTGELF
length: 13
V: TRBV25-1

CDR3: AWSARQGIAGKLF
length: 13
V: TRBV30